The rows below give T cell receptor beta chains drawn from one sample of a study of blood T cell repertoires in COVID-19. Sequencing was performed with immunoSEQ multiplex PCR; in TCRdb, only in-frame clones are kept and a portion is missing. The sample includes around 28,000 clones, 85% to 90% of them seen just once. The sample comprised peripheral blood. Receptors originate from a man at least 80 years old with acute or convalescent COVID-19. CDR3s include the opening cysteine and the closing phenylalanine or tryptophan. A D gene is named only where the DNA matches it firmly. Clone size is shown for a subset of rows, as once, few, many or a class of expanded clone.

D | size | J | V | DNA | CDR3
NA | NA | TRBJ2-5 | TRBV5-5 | TGTGCCAGCAGCTTGCCGCTCGGGACCCAGTACTTC | CASSLPLGTQYF
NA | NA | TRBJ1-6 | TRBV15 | TGTGCCACCAGCAGAGGGGGGAGGGATTCACCCCTCCACTTT | CATSRGGRDSPLHF
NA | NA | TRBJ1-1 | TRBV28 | TGTGCCAGCAGTTTACCGGGACACGGGACTTTCTTT | CASSLPGHGTFF
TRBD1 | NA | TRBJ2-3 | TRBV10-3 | TGTGCCATCAGTTCTTGGGACAGAAGCACAGATACGCAGTATTTT | CAISSWDRSTDTQYF
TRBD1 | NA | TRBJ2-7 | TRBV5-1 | TGCGCCAGCAGCCCAGGGACAGTTGCCTACGAGCAGTACTTC | CASSPGTVAYEQYF
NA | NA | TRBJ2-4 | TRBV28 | TGTGCCAGCAGTCCGGACAACCCGGGCCTTCTGGACATTCAGTACTTC | CASSPDNPGLLDIQYF
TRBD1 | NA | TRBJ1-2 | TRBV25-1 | TGTGCCAGCAGTAGATCCGGGACAGGTGCTAACTATGGCTACACCTTC | CASSRSGTGANYGYTF
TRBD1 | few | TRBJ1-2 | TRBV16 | TGTGCCAGCACCATTTCGACAGGGGGTTTGCATGGCTACACCTTC | CASTISTGGLHGYTF
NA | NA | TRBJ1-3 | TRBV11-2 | TGTGCCAGCAGCCCCCATGGAAACACCATATATTTT | CASSPHGNTIYF
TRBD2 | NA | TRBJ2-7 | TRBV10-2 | TGCGCCAGCAGGCCCCTCACCGGGAGGTCCTACGAGCAGTACTTC | CASRPLTGRSYEQYF
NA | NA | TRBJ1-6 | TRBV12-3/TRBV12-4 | TGTGCCAGCAGCCTCAATTCACCCCTCCACTTT | CASSLNSPLHF
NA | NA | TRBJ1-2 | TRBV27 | TGTGCCAGCAGTTTTGGTCAGGAGGATGGCTACACCTTC | CASSFGQEDGYTF
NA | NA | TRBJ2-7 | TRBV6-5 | TGTGCCAGCAGGGCCGGACAAGCCTACGAGCAGTACTTC | CASRAGQAYEQYF
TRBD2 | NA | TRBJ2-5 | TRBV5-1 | TGCGCCAGCAGCCTGGGGGGACTAGCGGGACGAGAGACCCAGTACTTC | CASSLGGLAGRETQYF
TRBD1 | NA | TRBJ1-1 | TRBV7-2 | TGTGCCAGCAGTTTGGACAGGTCGAACACTGAAGCTTTCTTT | CASSLDRSNTEAFF
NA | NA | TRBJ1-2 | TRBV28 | TGTGCCAGCAGTCGCGGGGTCCTCTATGGCTACACCTTC | CASSRGVLYGYTF
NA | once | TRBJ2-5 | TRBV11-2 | TGTGCCAGCAGCTCGGTCCCCTTACAAGAGACCCAGTACTTC | CASSSVPLQETQYF
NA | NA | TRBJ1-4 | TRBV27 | TGTGCCAGCAGGGCAGGGAATGAAAAACTGTTTTTT | CASRAGNEKLFF
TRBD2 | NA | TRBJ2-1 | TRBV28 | TGTGCCAGCAACCGACTAGCGGGACACAATGAGCAGTTCTTC | CASNRLAGHNEQFF
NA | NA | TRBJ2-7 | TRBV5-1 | TGCGCCAGCAGCTTGGAGAACTTCGCCTACGAGCAGTACTTC | CASSLENFAYEQYF
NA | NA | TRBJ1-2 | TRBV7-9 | TGTGCCAGCAGCCTCTCAGGGGAAGATGGCTACACCTTC | CASSLSGEDGYTF
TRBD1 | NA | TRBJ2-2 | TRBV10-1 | TGCGCCAGCCAAGGGGGCGGCACCGGGGAGCTGTTTTTT | CASQGGGTGELFF
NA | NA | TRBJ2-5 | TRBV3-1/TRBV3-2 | TGTGCCAGCAGCCACCTCGGCGCGGGGTCCCGGGAGACCCAGTACTTC | CASSHLGAGSRETQYF
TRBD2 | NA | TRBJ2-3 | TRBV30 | TGTGCCTGGAGTTCCCGGACTAGCGGGAGGGCCCTGGATACGCAGTATTTT | CAWSSRTSGRALDTQYF
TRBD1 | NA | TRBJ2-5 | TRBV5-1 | TGCGCCAGCAGCCCAAGGACAGGGACGGAGACCCAGTACTTC | CASSPRTGTETQYF
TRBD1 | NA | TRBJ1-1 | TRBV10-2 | TGCGCCAGCAGTCGTAAAGGGACAGGGGCTGTGAACACTGAAGCTTTCTTT | CASSRKGTGAVNTEAFF
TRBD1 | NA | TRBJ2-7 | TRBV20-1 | TGCAGTGGGACAGGGGACTACGAGCAGTACTTC | CSGTGDYEQYF
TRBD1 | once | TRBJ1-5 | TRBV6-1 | TGTGCCAGCAGTGATAGTTGGGGAAGGACAGGGGGCCATCAGCCCCAGCATTTT | CASSDSWGRTGGHQPQHF
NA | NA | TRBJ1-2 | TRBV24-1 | TGTGCCACCAGTGATTTGTGGCAGTTCAACTATGGCTACACCTTC | CATSDLWQFNYGYTF
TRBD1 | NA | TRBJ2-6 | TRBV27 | TGTGCCAGCCGTCCGGGGACAGGGTTATCCGGGGCCAACGTCCTGACTTTC | CASRPGTGLSGANVLTF
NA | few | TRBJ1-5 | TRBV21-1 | TGTGCCAGCAGCAGAGGGTGCGGGGATAATAGGCAGCCCCAGCATTTT | CASSRGCGDNRQPQHF
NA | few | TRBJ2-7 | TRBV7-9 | TGTGCCAGCAGCTCGAGCATAACCTACGAGCAGTACTTC | CASSSSITYEQYF
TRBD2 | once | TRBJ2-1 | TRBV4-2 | TGTGCCAGCAGCCAAGACATAGCGGGAGGCCGGAGTGAGCAGTTCTTC | CASSQDIAGGRSEQFF
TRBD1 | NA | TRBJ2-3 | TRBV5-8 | TGTGCCAGCAACCGGGGACAGGCTAGCACAGATACGCAGTATTTT | CASNRGQASTDTQYF
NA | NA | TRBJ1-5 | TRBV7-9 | TGTGCCAGCAGCTCACACATTGGAGGGTCTGGCAATCAGCCCCAGCATTTT | CASSSHIGGSGNQPQHF
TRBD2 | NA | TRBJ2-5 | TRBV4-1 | TGCGCCAGCAGCCCGGGAGGGACCGTACAAGAGACCCAGTACTTC | CASSPGGTVQETQYF
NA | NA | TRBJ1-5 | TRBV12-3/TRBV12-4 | TGTGCCAGCAGTCGGGGAGGGGTGCAGCCCCAGCATTTT | CASSRGGVQPQHF
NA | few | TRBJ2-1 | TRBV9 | TGTGCCAGCAGCCTATCCGGGGATGAGCAGTTCTTC | CASSLSGDEQFF
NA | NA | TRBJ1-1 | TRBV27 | TGTGCCAGCAGCGACGGGGGCGGGGGGTCTGAAGCTTTCTTT | CASSDGGGGSEAFF
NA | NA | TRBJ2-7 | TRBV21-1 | TGTGCCAGCAGCAAACGCCCCTGCTACTCCTACGAGCAGTACTTC | CASSKRPCYSYEQYF
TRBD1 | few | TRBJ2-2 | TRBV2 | TGTGCCAGCATCCGGGACAGGAACACCGGGGAGCTGTTTTTT | CASIRDRNTGELFF
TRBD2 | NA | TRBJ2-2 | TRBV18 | TGTGCCAGCTGCCAAGCGGGACCTTCGAACACCGGGGAGCTGTTTTTT | CASCQAGPSNTGELFF
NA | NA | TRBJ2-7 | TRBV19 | TGTGCCAGTAGTATACCCGGACTGTACGAGCAGTACTTC | CASSIPGLYEQYF
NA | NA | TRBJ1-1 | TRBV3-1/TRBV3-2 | TGTGCCAGCAGCCAAGTACGGAGTGAAGCTTTCTTT | CASSQVRSEAFF
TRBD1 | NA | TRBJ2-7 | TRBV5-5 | TGTGCCAGCAGGTTAGGGGGCTCAAGCTCCTACGAGCAGTACTTC | CASRLGGSSSYEQYF
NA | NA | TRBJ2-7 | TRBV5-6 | TGTGCCAGCAGCAAGGGTACAGGGAGTTCCTCCTACGAGCAGTACTTC | CASSKGTGSSSYEQYF
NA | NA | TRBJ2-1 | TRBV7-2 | TGTGCCAGCAGCTTATTAGGGGAAGACAATGAGCAGTTCTTC | CASSLLGEDNEQFF
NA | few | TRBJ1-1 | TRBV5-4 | TGTGCCAGCAGATTGGACATAATGAACACTGAAGCTTTCTTT | CASRLDIMNTEAFF
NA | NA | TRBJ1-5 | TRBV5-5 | TGTGCCAGCAGCTTGTCTGGGGGGCAGCCCCAGCATTTT | CASSLSGGQPQHF
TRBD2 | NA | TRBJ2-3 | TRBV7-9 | TGTGCCAGCAGCAATAGCGGGAGTCAATATACGCAGTATTTT | CASSNSGSQYTQYF
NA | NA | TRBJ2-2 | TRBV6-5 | TGTGCCAGCCTTATCAGGGCGTATTACACCGGGGAGCTGTTTTTT | CASLIRAYYTGELFF
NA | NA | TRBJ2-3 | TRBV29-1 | TGCAGCGTCGAGGATACGCAGTATTTT | CSVEDTQYF